The clone carrying this TCR beta chain was seen just once. Trimming cost V 5 bases and J 10 bases; bases outside gene matches: 11. This CDR3 has 15 amino acids. CDR1 and CDR2 (germline): SEHNR, FQNEAQ (reference sequence). Method: immunoSEQ multiplex PCR; TCRdb's copy keeps in-frame clones and lacks some. The repertoire holds roughly 120,000 clones, with approximately 85% as singletons. This specimen belongs to a study of T cell responses to AZD1222 COVID-19 vaccine. The TCR originated in an adult in good health. Sample: peripheral blood, taken on day 0 of MenACWY control vaccination. This chain links TRBV7-9 with TRBJ2-1; 10 bases match TRBD2. Here the CDR3 DNA reads TGTGCCAGCAGCCAGAGCGGGAGGGCCAGTTCAGAGCAGTTCTTC. It translates to CASSQSGRASSEQFF.